The 3 T cell receptor beta chains below all came from one sample that was sequenced in a study of cytomegalovirus exposure and HLA in healthy donors. PCR involved 60 Vbeta and 13 Jbeta primers. The method was immunoSEQ multiplex PCR; TCRdb's version includes in-frame clones alone and lacks a portion of them. Of approximately 93,000 clones in the sample, 82% are singletons; the top ten hold about 3.8%. Sequenced: PBMCs. These receptors all stem from a man aged 50-59 years in good health and CMV-seronegative.

This rearrangement joins TRBV4-3 to TRBJ2-1, with 12 bases identical to TRBD2. V lost 1 base and J lost 8; bases outside the gene matches: 6. The CDR3 spans 16 residues. The germline V gene encodes CDR1 LGHNA and CDR2 YSLEER. DNA of the CDR3: TGCGCCAGCAGCCAAGGGCTAGCGGGAGGGTGGGATGAGCAGTTCTTC. It codes for CASSQGLAGGWDEQFF.

This chain connects TRBV7-3 to TRBJ2-5, with D possibly matching TRBD2 (6 bases). The CDR3 runs 12 residues. The germline V and J ends were trimmed by 5 bases and 5 bases, with 9 bases remaining between them. CDR1 SGHTA and CDR2 FQGTGA come from the germline V gene. The CDR3, as DNA: TGTGCCAGCAGCCCCCGGGGGGAGACCCAGTACTTC. Its protein product is CASSPRGETQYF. Full variable domain (remainder filled in from reference TRBV7-3 and TRBJ2-5): GAGVSQTPSNKVTEKGKYVELRCDPISGHTALYWYRQSLGQGPEFLIYFQGTGAADDSGLPNDRFFAVRPEGSVSTLKIQRTERGDSAVYLCASSPRGETQYFGPGTRLLVL.

This rearrangement joins TRBV28 to TRBJ2-3, with 7 bases matching TRBD1. CDR3 length equals 18 residues. V shed 1 base and J 0 bases; nucleotides not matched to a gene: 10. Germline CDR1 and CDR2: MDHEN and SYDVKM. The CDR3 nucleotides are TGTGCCAGCAGTTTATACTACTCGACAGGGATTAGCACAGATACGCAGTATTTT. Translated, it gives CASSLYYSTGISTDTQYF.